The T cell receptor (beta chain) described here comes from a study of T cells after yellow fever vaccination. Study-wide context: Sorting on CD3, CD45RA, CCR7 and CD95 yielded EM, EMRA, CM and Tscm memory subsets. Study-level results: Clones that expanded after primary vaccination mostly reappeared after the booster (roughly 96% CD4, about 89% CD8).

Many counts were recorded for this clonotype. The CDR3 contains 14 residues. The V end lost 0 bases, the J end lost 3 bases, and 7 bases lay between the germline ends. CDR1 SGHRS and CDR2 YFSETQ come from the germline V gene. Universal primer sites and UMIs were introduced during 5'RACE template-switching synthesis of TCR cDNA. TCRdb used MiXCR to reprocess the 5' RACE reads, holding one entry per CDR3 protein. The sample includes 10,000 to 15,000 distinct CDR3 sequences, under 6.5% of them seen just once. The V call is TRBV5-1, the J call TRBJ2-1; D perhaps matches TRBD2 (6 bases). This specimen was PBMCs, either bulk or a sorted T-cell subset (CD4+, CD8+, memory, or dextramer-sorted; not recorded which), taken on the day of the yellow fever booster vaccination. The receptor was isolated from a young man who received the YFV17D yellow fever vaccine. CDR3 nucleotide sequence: TGCGCCAGCAGCTTGGGGCGGGGCTACAATGAGCAGTTCTTC. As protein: CASSLGRGYNEQFF.